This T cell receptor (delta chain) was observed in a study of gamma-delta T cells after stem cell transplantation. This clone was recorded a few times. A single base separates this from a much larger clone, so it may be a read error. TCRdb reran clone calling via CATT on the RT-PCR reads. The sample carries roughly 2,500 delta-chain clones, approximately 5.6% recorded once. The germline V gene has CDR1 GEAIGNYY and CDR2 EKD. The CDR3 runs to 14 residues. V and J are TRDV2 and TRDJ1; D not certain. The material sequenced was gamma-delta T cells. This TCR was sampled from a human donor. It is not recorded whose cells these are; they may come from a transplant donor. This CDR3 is CACGTVTLTDKLIF. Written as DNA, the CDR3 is TGTGCCTGTGGCACCGTGACCTTGACCGATAAACTCATCTTT.